The 31 T cell receptor beta chains below all came from one sample that was sequenced in a study of CD8+CD57+ T cells in acquired aplastic anemia. Genomic DNA served as template for TCR beta VDJ and CDR3 profiling. TCRdb independently ran MiXCR on the reads; one entry per CDR3 protein. The table has 120,000 or so distinct CDR3 sequences, over 55% seen once. Sequenced patients had shown CD8+CD57+ cell expansion by flow cytometry. Sequencing was done on a sample of sorted CD4+, CD8+, or CD8+CD57+ T cells (not recorded which) from PBMCs. The receptors derive from a human donor with aplastic anemia.

This sequence joins TRBV7-9 and TRBJ1-5; D gene uncertain. Germline CDR1 and CDR2: SEHNR and FQNEAQ (reference sequence). The CDR3 covers 12 residues. The germline V and J ends were trimmed by 5 bases and 8 bases, with 10 bases remaining between them. This chain's CDR3 is CASSPDGKPQHF. In DNA, the CDR3 is TGTGCCAGCAGCCCAGACGGAAAGCCCCAGCATTTT. Based on the CDR3 plus reference TRBV7-9 and TRBJ1-5, the full variable domain is DTGVSQNPRHKITKRGQNVTFRCDPISEHNRLYWYRQTLGQGPEFLTYFQNEAQLEKSRLLSDRFSAERPKGSFSTLEIQRTEQGDSAMYLCASSPDGKPQHFGDGTRLSIL.

The CDR3, as DNA: TGTGCCAGTAGTCATTCCAGGGGAGGTCAGCCCCAGCATTTT. Translation gives CASSHSRGGQPQHF. The V gene is TRBV19, the J gene TRBJ1-5; TRBD1 is a possible D gene (6 bases). Trimming removed 5 bases from V and 6 bases from J, with 14 bases in between. The CDR3 loop spans 14 amino acids. CDR1 is LNHDA, CDR2 SQIVND, per germline (reference sequence).

The chain recombines TRBV4-1 with TRBJ2-1, with a weak D call TRBD1 (6 bases). The germline V and J ends were trimmed by 1 base and 9 bases, with 13 bases remaining between them. The CDR3 length is 14 residues. CDR1 and CDR2 from the germline V gene are MGHRA and YSYEKL. CDR3 coding DNA: TGCGCCAGCAGCCAAGTGATACAGGGAGTTGAGCAGTTCTTC. Amino acid sequence: CASSQVIQGVEQFF.

This clonotype has more than one count but fewer than ten. This chain joins TRBV19 and TRBJ2-2, with D maybe TRBD2 (5 bases). The CDR3 is 12 residues long. Germline loops: CDR1 LNHDA, CDR2 SQIVND (reference sequence). The V and J ends lost 11 bases and 5 bases respectively, with 12 bases between them. DNA for the CDR3: TGTGCCTGGAGTGAGGGTACCGGGGAGCTGTTTTTT. Its protein product is CAWSEGTGELFF. Based on the CDR3 plus reference TRBV19 and TRBJ2-2, the full variable domain is DGGITQSPKYLFRKEGQNVTLSCEQNLNHDAMYWYRQDPGQGLRLIYYSQIVNDFQKGDIAEGYSVSREKKESFPLTVTSAQKNPTAFYLCAWSEGTGELFFGEGSRLTVL.

Relative to its sample, this clonotype is medium-sized. The rearrangement joins TRBV7-9 to TRBJ2-3; D is unresolved. The CDR3 extends over 12 amino acids. Germline CDR1 reads SEHNR; CDR2 reads FQNEAQ (reference sequence). Trimming removed 3 bases from V and 6 bases from J, with 7 bases in between. CDR3 in DNA: TGTGCCAGCAGCTTTCACGGGGATACGCAGTATTTT. It is translated as CASSFHGDTQYF.

Only a few counts were recorded for this clonotype. The V gene is TRBV7-2, the J gene TRBJ2-7, with a possible D match to TRBD1 (5 bases). The germline V gene has CDR1 SGHTA and CDR2 FQGNSA. The CDR3 is 15 residues long. With 1 base removed from V and 4 bases from J, the gap between germline ends came to 14 bases. The CDR3 bases are TGTGCCAGCAGCTTAGGAGGCGCAGGGCGTTACGAGCAGTACTTC. Its protein is CASSLGGAGRYEQYF. The full variable domain, its missing parts supplied by reference TRBV7-2 and TRBJ2-7, is GAGVSQSPSNKVTEKGKDVELRCDPISGHTALYWYRQSLGQGLEFLIYFQGNSAPDKSGLPSDRFSAERTGGSVSTLTIQRTQQEDSAVYLCASSLGGAGRYEQYFGPGTRLTVT.

This clonotype was found many times. V and J are TRBV19 and TRBJ1-1, with a possible D match to TRBD1 (6 bases). The CDR3 is 18 residues long. CDR1 is LNHDA, CDR2 SQIVND, per germline (reference sequence). Trimming shortened V by 0 bases and J by 1 base, and 18 bases separated the two germline ends. CDR3 loop: CASSIDRTAGAQNTEAFF. The CDR3 DNA sequence: TGTGCCAGTAGTATAGATCGGACGGCAGGGGCCCAGAACACTGAAGCTTTCTTT.

This clonotype was counted many times. The rearrangement links TRBV7-8 to TRBJ2-3; TRBD1 matches 10 bases. V trimming: 4 bases; J trimming: 3 bases; junction bases outside the gene matches: 4. The germline V gene has CDR1 SGHVS and CDR2 FQNEAQ. This CDR3 is 15 amino acids long. The CDR3 nucleotides read TGTGCCAGCAGCTCGACAGGGGGCAGAACAGATACGCAGTATTTT. Its protein is CASSSTGGRTDTQYF.

This clonotype has at least ten counts. The chain couples TRBV11-1 to TRBJ2-7, with TRBD2 matching 8 bases. The CDR3 has 16 amino acids. After removal of 3 bases from V and 4 bases from J, the junction contained 11 bases not matched to a gene. The V gene's germline CDR1 is SGHAT and CDR2 FQDESV (reference sequence). CDR3 nucleotides: TGTGCCAGCAGCTTCTTCCCAGCGGGAGAAAGTTACGAGCAGTACTTC. Amino acid sequence: CASSFFPAGESYEQYF.

This chain uses TRBV12-3 or TRBV12-4 with TRBJ2-3; unclear D gene. Between the trimmed V and J ends, which lost 7 bases and 5 bases, there was a span of 13 bases. The CDR3 totals 13 residues. As DNA, the CDR3 is TGTGCCAGCACGGCGGCCGTTCAAGATACGCAGTATTTT. Encoded protein: CASTAAVQDTQYF.

The sample holds one count of this clonotype. The chain has TRBV7-8 and TRBJ2-1; tentatively, D is TRBD2 (5 bases). The CDR3 totals 15 residues. Trimming cost V 0 bases and J 5 bases, with 11 bases left between them. CDR1 is SGHVS and CDR2 is FQNEAQ in the germline V gene. This CDR3 reads CASSLAPRGDNEQFF. The CDR3 DNA follows: TGTGCCAGCAGCTTAGCGCCCCGGGGTGACAATGAGCAGTTCTTC.

This clonotype was observed many times. This chain links TRBV2 with TRBJ2-4; D tentatively fits TRBD1 or TRBD2 (5 bases each). CDR1 is SNHLY and CDR2 is FYNNEI in the germline V gene. This CDR3 has 14 residues. V shed 3 bases and J shed 8 bases, with 14 bases lying between them. CDR3 protein: CASSDGAGWDIQYF. The CDR3 DNA follows: TGTGCCAGCAGTGACGGGGCAGGATGGGACATTCAGTACTTC.

The CDR3 spells CASSPDISVGEQYF. DNA for the CDR3: TGCGCCAGCAGCCCGGACATCAGCGTCGGCGAGCAGTACTTC. This chain joins TRBV4-1 and TRBJ2-7; D may be TRBD1 (5 bases). V lost 4 bases to trimming and J lost 6 bases, with 16 bases between them. Germline loops: CDR1 MGHRA, CDR2 YSYEKL. CDR3 length: 14 residues.

This clonotype has a count of ten or more. J is TRBJ2-7 and V is TRBV4-1; 9 bases are a match to TRBD1. V gave up 1 base and J gave up 4 bases; unmatched junction bases: 5. The germline gives CDR1 MGHRA, CDR2 YSYEKL. This CDR3 has 15 amino acids. DNA for the CDR3: TGCGCCAGCAGCCAAGGAGGGACAGGGAGGTACGAGCAGTACTTC. Amino acids: CASSQGGTGRYEQYF.

As to this clonotype: A read error may be the cause here, since a much bigger clone is one base away. The V call is TRBV10-3, the J call TRBJ2-1; 8 nucleotides align to TRBD2. The germline CDR1 and CDR2 sequences are ENHRY and SYGVKD. The V segment lost 7 bases and the J segment 8 bases; nucleotides outside the gene matches: 13. This CDR3 has 15 amino acids. In DNA form, the CDR3 reads TGTGCCATCATCCTAACGGGCGGGGGGACGGATGAGCAGTTCTTC. This codes for CAIILTGGGTDEQFF.

The chain couples TRBV29-1 to TRBJ2-2; D call uncertain. Germline CDR1 SQVTM, CDR2 ANQGSEA. This CDR3 region has 12 residues. Trimming pared 4 bases from V and 1 base from J, leaving 4 bases between. The CDR3 DNA reads TGCAGCGTTGGGGTGAACACCGGGGAGCTGTTTTTT. Protein sequence: CSVGVNTGELFF.

This rearrangement joins TRBV4-2 to TRBJ1-5; 7 bases are shared with TRBD1. This CDR3 comprises 16 residues. The trim removed 1 base at V and 5 bases at J, leaving 8 bases unmatched. Looked up from germline, CDR1 is LGHNA and CDR2 is YNFKEQ. CDR3 nucleotides: TGTGCCAGCAGCCAAGGTTCAGGGCAGGGGGATCAGCCCCAGCATTTT. Translating it yields CASSQGSGQGDQPQHF.

This clonotype was detected once. The chain carries TRBV19 and TRBJ1-5, with D possibly being TRBD1 (6 bases). The V end lost 3 bases, the J end lost 6 bases, and 12 bases lay between the germline ends. The germline gives CDR1 LNHDA, CDR2 SQIVND (reference sequence). This CDR3 contains 14 residues. CDR3 region: CASSIWGPGQPQHF. CDR3 DNA: TGTGCCAGTAGTATTTGGGGGCCTGGTCAGCCCCAGCATTTT. Full variable domain (remainder filled in from reference TRBV19 and TRBJ1-5): DGGITQSPKYLFRKEGQNVTLSCEQNLNHDAMYWYRQDPGQGLRLIYYSQIVNDFQKGDIAEGYSVSREKKESFPLTVTSAQKNPTAFYLCASSIWGPGQPQHFGDGTRLSIL.

This clonotype was counted many times. For the CDR3, the DNA is TGTGCCAGCAGTGAAACCCCGGGACAGGGGAACGAGCAGTACTTC. Encoded protein: CASSETPGQGNEQYF. V and J are TRBV2 and TRBJ2-7; 10 nucleotides line up with TRBD1. J gave up 5 bases and V 2 bases, and 6 bases lay outside the gene matches. This CDR3 region has 15 residues. From germline, CDR1 is SNHLY and CDR2 FYNNEI.

The V and J genes are TRBV6-4 and TRBJ2-3, with 7 bases aligning to TRBD2. After removal of 0 bases from V and 1 base from J, the junction contained 4 bases not matched to a gene. CDR1 and CDR2 from the germline V gene are MRHNA and SNTAGT. CDR3 length: 16 amino acids. The CDR3 DNA sequence: TGTGCCAGCAGTGACTCGGGAGGGACGGGCACAGATACGCAGTATTTT. Translation: CASSDSGGTGTDTQYF.

The gene calls are TRBV10-3 and TRBJ1-1; D gene unclear. This CDR3 comprises 15 residues. Trimming removed 0 bases from V and 0 bases from J, with 8 bases in between. Germline V lookup: CDR1 ENHRY, CDR2 SYGVKD. Here the CDR3 reads CAISESHALNTEAFF. As DNA, the CDR3 is TGTGCCATCAGTGAGTCTCATGCCCTGAACACTGAAGCTTTCTTT.

The chain combines TRBV2 with TRBJ2-5; no firm D call. Per the germline V gene, CDR1 is SNHLY and CDR2 is FYNNEI. Trimming cost V 2 bases and J 5 bases, with 15 bases left between them. The CDR3 runs 15 residues. This chain's CDR3 is CASSEYTFSYETQYF. The CDR3 region has the DNA TGTGCCAGCAGTGAATACACCTTTAGCTACGAGACCCAGTACTTC.

This clonotype was counted between two and nine times. For the CDR3, the DNA is TGTGCCAGCAGTGATTCTGGGGCGGGGGAGCAGTACTTC. Translated, it gives CASSDSGAGEQYF. The chain has TRBV2 and TRBJ2-7; D might be TRBD2 (6 bases). Trimming stripped 3 bases from V and 7 bases from J, with 13 bases between. Germline CDR1 is SNHLY and CDR2 is FYNNEI. This CDR3 is 13 amino acids long.

Here the CDR3 DNA reads TGTGCCAGCAGCTTAGCAGATTATCCAGATACGCAGTATTTT. Translating gives CASSLADYPDTQYF. The V gene is TRBV7-2, the J gene TRBJ2-3; D unclear. The CDR3 is made up of 14 amino acids. The V end lost 0 bases, the J end lost 4 bases, and 8 bases lay between the germline ends. The V gene's germline CDR1 is SGHTA and CDR2 FQGNSA.

This chain joins TRBV20-1 and TRBJ1-1; D may be TRBD1 (6 bases). The germline V gene has CDR1 DFQATT and CDR2 SNEGSKA (reference sequence). The CDR3 loop spans 13 amino acids. Trimming removed 3 bases at V and 4 bases at J, with 12 bases between. CDR3 protein: CSASRGAVTEAFF. DNA of the CDR3: TGCAGTGCTAGTAGGGGGGCGGTCACTGAAGCTTTCTTT.

This sequence joins TRBV2 and TRBJ2-7, with D perhaps TRBD2 (6 bases). Germline values: CDR1 SNHLY, CDR2 FYNNEI. The CDR3 extends over 15 amino acids. V was pared by 6 bases and J by 3 bases, with 18 bases between. DNA of the CDR3: TGTGCCAGCAGCGGTACAAGTAGGGAGGACTACGAGCAGTACTTC. It specifies CASSGTSREDYEQYF.

This chain joins TRBV2 and TRBJ2-1, with 13 bases fitting TRBD2. The J segment lost 9 bases and the V segment lost 2 bases, leaving 7 bases of the junction unmatched. The CDR3 is 16 amino acids. Germline CDR1 SNHLY, CDR2 FYNNEI. The CDR3 loop is CASSEWGTSGNIEQFF. Here the CDR3 DNA reads TGTGCCAGCAGTGAATGGGGGACTAGCGGGAATATTGAGCAGTTCTTC.

The rearrangement links TRBV7-2 to TRBJ1-6; D unclear. This CDR3 comprises 15 residues. Trimming cost V 2 bases and J 9 bases, with 14 bases left between them. The germline CDR1 and CDR2 sequences are SGHTA and FQGNSA. The CDR3 is CASSLKASRVSPLHF. CDR3 in DNA: TGTGCCAGCAGCTTAAAGGCCAGCCGAGTTTCACCCCTCCACTTT.

This clonotype appeared a few times. The chain couples TRBV10-3 to TRBJ2-1, with D hard to call. V shed 0 bases and J shed 7 bases, with 13 bases lying between them. Germline V gene data show CDR1 as ENHRY and CDR2 as SYGVKD. The CDR3 is made up of 15 amino acids. In DNA form, the CDR3 reads TGTGCCATCAGTGAGTCACGGTCGCAGCTAAATGAGCAGTTCTTC. This translates into CAISESRSQLNEQFF.

This sequence joins TRBV5-5 and TRBJ1-1; tentative D call: TRBD1 (5 bases). The germline V gene encodes CDR1 SGHKS and CDR2 YYEKEE (reference sequence). V was shortened by 0 bases and J by 6 bases, with 15 bases between the two germline ends. The CDR3 length is 15 residues. The CDR3 protein is CASSLVLGTSSEAFF. CDR3 sequence (DNA): TGTGCCAGCAGCTTGGTATTGGGGACCAGCTCTGAAGCTTTCTTT.

The V and J genes are TRBV10-3 and TRBJ2-7; the match to TRBD2 covers 7 bases. The CDR3 totals 14 residues. Per germline, CDR1 ENHRY and CDR2 SYGVKD. The V segment lost 6 bases and the J segment 6 bases; nucleotides outside the gene matches: 11. The CDR3 region has the DNA TGTGCCATCAGGGGAGGCGGGAGTAACACCGAGCAGTACTTC. Its translation: CAIRGGGSNTEQYF.